This T cell receptor (beta chain) is drawn from a study of OX40 agonist ivuxolimab in advanced cancers. Whole-study context: Intravenous ivuxolimab was administered to patients every 2 weeks at 0.01 to 10 mg/kg. The mean age was about 61 years, ranging from 23 to 79, with less than 90% of participants male.

The germline CDR1 and CDR2 sequences are MDHEN and SYDVKM. This CDR3 contains 13 residues. Trimming removed 7 bases from V and 3 bases from J; junction bases left unmatched: 5. Profiling relied on immunoSEQ multiplex PCR, and the TCRdb table lists in-frame clones only, not all of them. The table has roughly 70,000 clones, 90% to 95% seen once. This rearrangement joins TRBV28 to TRBJ1-2; 7 nucleotides agree with TRBD1. The receptor was isolated from an adult with an advanced solid tumor such as melanoma, head and neck, liver or kidney cancer. The sample consisted of CD4+ or CD8+ T cells sorted from blood, taken in a trial of the OX40 agonist ivuxolimab. The CDR3 DNA sequence: TGTGCCAGCAAAACAGGGGTAGACTATGGCTACACCTTC. Protein product: CASKTGVDYGYTF.